This T cell receptor beta chain was identified in a study of shared clonotypes between healthy human individuals. Looking at the study overall: The plates for each donor numbered three CD4 naive, three CD4 memory, two CD8 naive and one CD8 memory. Overall study results and limits: Memory subsets generally showed smaller estimated richness than naive subsets did.

Repertoires were generated with immunoSEQ multiplex PCR, while TCRdb's copy carries only in-frame clones and drops some. Counted here are almost 700,000 clones, roughly nine tenths occurring once; the ten biggest clones make up more than 20%. Germline V lookup: CDR1 SGDLS, CDR2 YYNGEE. The CDR3 covers 18 residues. Losses at the gene ends were 2 bases for V and 2 bases for J; bases not matched to a gene: 9. Positively selected for CCR7, the CD45RO-negative cells used as naive CD8 cells excluded terminally differentiated effector memory CD45RA+ cells. In regard to this clone: Its antigen remains unknown.

The genes are TRBV9 and TRBJ2-1, with 11 bases aligning to TRBD2. Material: naive CD8+ T cells sorted from blood. This sequence originates from a man younger than 45 in good health. The CDR3 bases are TGTGCCAGCAGCGTTCTAGCGGGAGGTCCATCGCCCTACAATGAGCAGTTCTTC. The encoded protein is CASSVLAGGPSPYNEQFF.